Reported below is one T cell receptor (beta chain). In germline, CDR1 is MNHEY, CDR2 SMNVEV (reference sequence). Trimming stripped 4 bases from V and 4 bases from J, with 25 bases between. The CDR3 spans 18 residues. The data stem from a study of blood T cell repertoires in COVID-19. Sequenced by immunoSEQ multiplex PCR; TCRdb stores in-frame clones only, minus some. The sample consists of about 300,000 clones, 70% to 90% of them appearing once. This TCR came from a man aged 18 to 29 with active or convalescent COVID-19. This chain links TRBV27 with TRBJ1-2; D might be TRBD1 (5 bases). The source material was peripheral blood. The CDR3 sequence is CASSSSVRTESGGYGYTF. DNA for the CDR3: TGTGCCAGCAGTTCCTCCGTCAGGACCGAAAGCGGGGGCTATGGCTACACCTTC.